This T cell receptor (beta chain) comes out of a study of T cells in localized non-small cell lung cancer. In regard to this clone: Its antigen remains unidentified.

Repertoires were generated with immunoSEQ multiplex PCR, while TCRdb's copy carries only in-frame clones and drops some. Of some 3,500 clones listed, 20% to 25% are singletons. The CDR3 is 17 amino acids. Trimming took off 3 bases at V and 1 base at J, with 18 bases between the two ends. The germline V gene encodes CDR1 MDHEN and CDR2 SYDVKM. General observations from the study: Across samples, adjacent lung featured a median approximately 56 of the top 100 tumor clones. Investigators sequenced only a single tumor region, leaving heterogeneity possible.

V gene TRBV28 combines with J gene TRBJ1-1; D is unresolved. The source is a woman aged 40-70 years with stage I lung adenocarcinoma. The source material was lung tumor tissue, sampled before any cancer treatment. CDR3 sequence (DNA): TGTGCCAGCAGTTTCATGGCAGTCATAAAGCCGAACACTGAAGCTTTCTTT. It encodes CASSFMAVIKPNTEAFF.